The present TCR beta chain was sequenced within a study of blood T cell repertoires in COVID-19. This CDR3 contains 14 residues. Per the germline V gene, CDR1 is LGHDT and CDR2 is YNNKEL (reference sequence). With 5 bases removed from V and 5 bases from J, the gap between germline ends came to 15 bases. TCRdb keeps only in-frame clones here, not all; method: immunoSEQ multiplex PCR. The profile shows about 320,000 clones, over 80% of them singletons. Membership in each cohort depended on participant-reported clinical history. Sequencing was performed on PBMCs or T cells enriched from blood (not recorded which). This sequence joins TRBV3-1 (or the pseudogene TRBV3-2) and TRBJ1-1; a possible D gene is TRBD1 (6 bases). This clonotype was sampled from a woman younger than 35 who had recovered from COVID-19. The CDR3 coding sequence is TGTGCCAGCAGCGCACAGGGATCGTGGACTGAAGCTTTCTTT. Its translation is CASSAQGSWTEAFF.